This T cell receptor (beta chain) was sequenced during a study of shared clonotypes between healthy human individuals. Study-level findings and limits: Memory subsets generally showed lower estimated richness than naive subsets.

Clones were sequenced by immunoSEQ multiplex PCR, and TCRdb holds only the in-frame ones, with some missing. The profile shows around 2.5 million clones, over 85% of them singletons. The CDR3 has 15 residues. The J segment lost 3 bases and the V segment lost 3 bases, leaving 5 bases of the junction unmatched. Germline loops: CDR1 KGHSH, CDR2 LQKENI. Regarding this clone: Its antigen is currently unknown.

The TCR comes from a man between 18 and 29 years old in good health. Some clones in this sample may be carry-over from other donors' samples. The gene calls are TRBV18 and TRBJ2-7, with 10 bases matching TRBD1. Input material: naive CD4+ T cells from PBMCs. Subset of the sample: CD45RA+ positively selected. The CDR3, as DNA: TGTGCCAGCTCACCTGGTGGGGACAGGGGCTACGAGCAGTACTTC. It codes for CASSPGGDRGYEQYF.